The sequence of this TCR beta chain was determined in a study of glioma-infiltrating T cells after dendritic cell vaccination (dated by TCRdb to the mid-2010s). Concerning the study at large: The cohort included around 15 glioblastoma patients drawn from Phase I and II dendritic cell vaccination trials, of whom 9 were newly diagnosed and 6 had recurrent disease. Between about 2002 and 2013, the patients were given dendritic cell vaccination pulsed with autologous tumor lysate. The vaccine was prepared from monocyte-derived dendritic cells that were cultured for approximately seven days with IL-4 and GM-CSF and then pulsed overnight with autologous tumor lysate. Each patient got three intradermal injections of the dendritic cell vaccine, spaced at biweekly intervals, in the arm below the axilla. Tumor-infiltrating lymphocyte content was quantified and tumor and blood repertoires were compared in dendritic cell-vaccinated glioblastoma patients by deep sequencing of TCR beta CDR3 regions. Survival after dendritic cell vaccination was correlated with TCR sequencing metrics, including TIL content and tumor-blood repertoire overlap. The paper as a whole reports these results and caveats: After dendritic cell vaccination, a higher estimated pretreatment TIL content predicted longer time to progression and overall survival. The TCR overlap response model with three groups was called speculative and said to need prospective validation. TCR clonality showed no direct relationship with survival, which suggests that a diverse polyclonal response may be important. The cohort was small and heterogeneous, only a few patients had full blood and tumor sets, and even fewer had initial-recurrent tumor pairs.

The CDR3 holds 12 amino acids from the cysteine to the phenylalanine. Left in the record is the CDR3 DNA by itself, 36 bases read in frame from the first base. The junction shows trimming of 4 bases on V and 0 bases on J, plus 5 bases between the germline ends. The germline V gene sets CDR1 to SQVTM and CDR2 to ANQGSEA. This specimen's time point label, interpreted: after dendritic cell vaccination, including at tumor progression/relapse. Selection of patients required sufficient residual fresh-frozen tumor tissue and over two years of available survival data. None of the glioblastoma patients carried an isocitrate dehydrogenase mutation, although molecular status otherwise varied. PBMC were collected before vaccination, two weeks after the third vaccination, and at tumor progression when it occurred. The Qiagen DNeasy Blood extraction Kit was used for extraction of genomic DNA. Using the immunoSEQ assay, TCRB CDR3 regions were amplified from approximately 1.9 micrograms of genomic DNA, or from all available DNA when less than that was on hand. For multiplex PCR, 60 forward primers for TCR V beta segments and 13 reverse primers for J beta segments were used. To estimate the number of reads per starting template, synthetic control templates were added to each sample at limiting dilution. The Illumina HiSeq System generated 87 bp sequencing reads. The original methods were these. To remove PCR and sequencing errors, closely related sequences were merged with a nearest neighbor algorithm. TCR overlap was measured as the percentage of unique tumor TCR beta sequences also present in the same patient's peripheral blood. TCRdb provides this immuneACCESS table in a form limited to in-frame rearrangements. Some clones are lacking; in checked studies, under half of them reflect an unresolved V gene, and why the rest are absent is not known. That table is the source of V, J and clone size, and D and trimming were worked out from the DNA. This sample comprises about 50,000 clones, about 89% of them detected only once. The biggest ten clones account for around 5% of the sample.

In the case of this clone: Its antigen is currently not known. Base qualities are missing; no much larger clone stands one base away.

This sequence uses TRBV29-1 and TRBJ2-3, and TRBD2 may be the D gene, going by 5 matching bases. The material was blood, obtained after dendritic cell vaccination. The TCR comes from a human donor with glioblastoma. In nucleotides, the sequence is TGCAGCGTTGGGGAGAGCACAGATACGCAGTATTTT. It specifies CSVGESTDTQYF.